The clone carrying this T cell receptor beta chain showed up many times. As yet, its antigen is unknown. TCRbeta library preparation incorporated unique molecular identifiers. From the PCR reads, TCRdb called clonotypes with MiXCR, one entry per CDR3 protein. The data contain hundreds of thousands of distinct CDR3 sequences, 6% to 10% of them singletons. Germline V gene lookup returns CDR1 MNHEY and CDR2 SMNVEV (reference sequence). Trimming stripped 6 bases from V and 0 bases from J, with 14 bases between. The CDR3 is 15 amino acids. The data were obtained in a study of T-cell reconstitution after alpha-beta-depleted transplantation in children. Study results and limitations: Surviving recipient cells, namely T cells and thymic progenitors, were the source of high day-60 TCRbeta diversity in some patients. Once a year had passed after transplant, T-cell counts and diversity came mostly from newly produced T cells.

This clonotype originated in a female patient aged 2-15 years who had a stem cell transplant for Fanconi anemia, so the T cells may come from the graft donor. Sequenced here: peripheral blood, sampled 360 days after TCRalphabeta/CD19-depleted stem cell transplant. This sequence joins TRBV27 and TRBJ1-2; D not certain. This CDR3 is CASSLRAPANYGYTF. For the CDR3, the DNA is TGTGCCAGCAGCCTAAGGGCACCCGCTAACTATGGCTACACCTTC.